This T cell receptor (beta chain) was retrieved from a study of CD8+CD57+ T cells in acquired aplastic anemia. Study as a whole: Across the sorted CD4+ and CD8+ cells, DNA amounts averaged 3.2 ug. Healthy donor CD4+ samples were sequenced to a depth that averaged about 10.8 million reads. Regarding the study as a whole: The study found no significant CD8+ Simpson's diversity difference between patients and controls. Both patients and controls carried the same twenty-nine CD8+ CDR3 sequences.

Genomic DNA constituted the template upon which TCR beta VDJ and CDR3 profiling was performed. TCRdb reanalysed the reads using MiXCR and keeps one entry per CDR3 protein. The sample shows more than 150,000 distinct CDR3 sequences, approximately 49% of them seen only once. The V gene lost 4 bases and the J gene lost 0 bases, with 23 bases spanning the gap. Looked up from germline, CDR1 is LNHDA and CDR2 is SQIVND (reference sequence). This CDR3 is 19 amino acids long. This clonotype was found a few times. Its antigen remains unknown. A much larger clonotype is one base distant, so this may be a read error.

The sequenced sample was sorted CD4+, CD8+, or CD8+CD57+ T cells (not recorded which) from PBMCs. The chain couples TRBV19 to TRBJ2-3; TRBD2 is a possible D gene (6 bases). This sequence was found in a human donor in good health. This chain's CDR3 is CASSTRTRGTHTSTDTQYF. DNA for the CDR3: TGTGCCAGTAGTACTCGGACTCGCGGGACTCACACTAGCACAGATACGCAGTATTTT.